This T cell receptor beta chain derives from a study of OX40 agonist ivuxolimab in advanced cancers. Overall study: Patients received intravenous ivuxolimab every 2 weeks at 0.01 to 10 mg/kg. Therapy given before enrollment (anti-PD-1, anti-PD-L1 or anti-CTLA-4) was allowed, and around 44% had some. Broader study findings: Expanded clones were, on average, more numerous among CD8+ T cells than CD4+. Both blood CD4+ and CD8+ T cells showed clonal growth by week 6 at 0.1 to 3.0 mg/kg.

The trim removed 3 bases at V and 6 bases at J, leaving 9 bases unmatched. This CDR3 is built from 15 residues. Germline V lookup: CDR1 SGDLS, CDR2 YYNGEE. Profiled with immunoSEQ multiplex PCR; TCRdb holds only in-frame clones, not every one. The table includes approximately 60,000 clones, more than 75% detected once. A note on this clone: Its target is unknown.

The sequence came from an adult with an advanced solid tumor such as melanoma, head and neck, liver or kidney cancer. The rearrangement uses TRBV9 and TRBJ2-3, with 8 nucleotides matching TRBD2. The material sequenced was CD4+ or CD8+ T cells sorted from blood, taken in a trial of the OX40 agonist ivuxolimab. DNA of the CDR3: TGTGCCAGCAGCGCCCGGGGGGGGACTCCCGATACGCAGTATTTT. Translated: CASSARGGTPDTQYF.